This T cell receptor (beta chain) was identified in a study of blood T cell repertoires in COVID-19. For the study at large: The United States, Italy and Spain supplied acute and convalescent COVID-19 samples. In each case, the material was cDNA or gDNA derived from T cells, B-cell-depleted T cells, or PBMCs.

The Seattle site enrolled patients during active infection and followed them longitudinally. This CDR3 contains 19 residues. The trim removed 4 bases at V and 3 bases at J, leaving 14 bases unmatched. Germline V gene data show CDR1 as KGHDR and CDR2 as SFDVKD. Methods used by the authors: Amplification of reference gene primers was used by the study to estimate nucleated cell counts. Assay: immunoSEQ multiplex PCR; the TCRdb copy retains only in-frame clones and omits some. V, J and clone size are those of that table, while D and trimming were read from the DNA. In the table there are 150,000 to 200,000 clones, around 79% of which are singletons.

Sequencing was done on a sample of peripheral blood. This TCR was sampled from a woman aged 40 to 50 with COVID-19, enrolled during active disease. The chain carries TRBV24-1 and TRBJ1-1; TRBD1 matches at 12 bases. CDR3 residues: CATSDPEGQGARRDTEAFF. CDR3 bases: TGTGCCACCAGTGACCCCGAGGGACAGGGGGCGCGTCGAGACACTGAAGCTTTCTTT.